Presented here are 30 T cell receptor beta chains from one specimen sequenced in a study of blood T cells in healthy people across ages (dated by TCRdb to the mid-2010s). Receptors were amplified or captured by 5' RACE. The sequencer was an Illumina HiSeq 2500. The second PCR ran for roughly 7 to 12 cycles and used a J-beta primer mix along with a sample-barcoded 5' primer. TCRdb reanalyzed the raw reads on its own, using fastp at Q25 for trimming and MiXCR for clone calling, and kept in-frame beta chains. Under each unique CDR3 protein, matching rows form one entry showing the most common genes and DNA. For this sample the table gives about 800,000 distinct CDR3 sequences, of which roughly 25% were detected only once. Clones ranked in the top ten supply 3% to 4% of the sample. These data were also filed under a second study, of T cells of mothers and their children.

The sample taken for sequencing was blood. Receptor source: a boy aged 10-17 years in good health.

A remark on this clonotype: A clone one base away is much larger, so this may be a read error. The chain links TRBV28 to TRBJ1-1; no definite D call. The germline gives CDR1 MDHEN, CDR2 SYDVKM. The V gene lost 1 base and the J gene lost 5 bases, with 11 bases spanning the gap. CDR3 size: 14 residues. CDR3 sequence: CASSLYGSLTEAFF. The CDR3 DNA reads TGTGCCAGCAGTTTATACGGTTCGTTGACTGAAGCTTTCTTT.

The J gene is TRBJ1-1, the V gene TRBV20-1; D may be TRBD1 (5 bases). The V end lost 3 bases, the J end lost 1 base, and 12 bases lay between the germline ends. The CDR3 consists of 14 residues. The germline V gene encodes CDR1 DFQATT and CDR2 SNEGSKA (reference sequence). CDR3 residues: CSASYFGGNTEAFF. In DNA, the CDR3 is TGCAGTGCTAGTTATTTCGGGGGGAACACTGAAGCTTTCTTT.

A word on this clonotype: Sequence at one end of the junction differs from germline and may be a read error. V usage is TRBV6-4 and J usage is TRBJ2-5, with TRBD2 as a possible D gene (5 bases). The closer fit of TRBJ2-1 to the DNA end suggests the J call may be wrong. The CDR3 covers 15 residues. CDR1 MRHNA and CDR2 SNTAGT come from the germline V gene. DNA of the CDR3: TGTGCCGGCAGTGGTCGGGTCCCGGGGAGCAATGAGCAGTTCTTC. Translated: CAGSGRVPGSNEQFF.

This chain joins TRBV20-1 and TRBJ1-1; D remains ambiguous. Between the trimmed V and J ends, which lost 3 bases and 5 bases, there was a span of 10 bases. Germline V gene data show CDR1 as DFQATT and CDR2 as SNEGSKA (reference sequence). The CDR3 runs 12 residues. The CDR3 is CSASEGHTEAFF. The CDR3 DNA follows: TGCAGTGCTAGTGAAGGGCATACTGAAGCTTTCTTT.

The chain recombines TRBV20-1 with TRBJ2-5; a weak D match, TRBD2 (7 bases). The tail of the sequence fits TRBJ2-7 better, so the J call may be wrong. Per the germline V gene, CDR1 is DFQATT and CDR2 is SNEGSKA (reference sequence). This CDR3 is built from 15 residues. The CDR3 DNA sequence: TGCAGTGCCCCAGGGGAGGGCAGAAAAACCTACGAGCAGTACTTC. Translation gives CSAPGEGRKTYEQYF.

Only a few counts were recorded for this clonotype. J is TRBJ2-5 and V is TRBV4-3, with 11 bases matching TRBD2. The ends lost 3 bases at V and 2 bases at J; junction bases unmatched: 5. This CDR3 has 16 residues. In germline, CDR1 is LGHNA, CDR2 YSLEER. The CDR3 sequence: CASSQTLAGGQETQYF. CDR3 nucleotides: TGCGCCAGCAGCCAGACCCTAGCGGGGGGACAAGAGACCCAGTACTTC.

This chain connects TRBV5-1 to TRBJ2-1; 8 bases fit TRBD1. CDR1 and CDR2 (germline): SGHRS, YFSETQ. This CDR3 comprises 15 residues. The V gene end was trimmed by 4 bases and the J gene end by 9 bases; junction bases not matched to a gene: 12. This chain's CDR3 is CASSEQGGRYGEQFF. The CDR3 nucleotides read TGCGCCAGCAGCGAACAGGGGGGAAGATACGGTGAGCAGTTCTTC.

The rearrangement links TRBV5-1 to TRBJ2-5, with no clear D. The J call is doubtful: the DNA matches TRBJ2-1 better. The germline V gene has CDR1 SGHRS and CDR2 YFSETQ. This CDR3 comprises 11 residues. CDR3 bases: TGCGCCAGCAGCTTCTACGGAGAGCAGTTCTTC. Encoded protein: CASSFYGEQFF.

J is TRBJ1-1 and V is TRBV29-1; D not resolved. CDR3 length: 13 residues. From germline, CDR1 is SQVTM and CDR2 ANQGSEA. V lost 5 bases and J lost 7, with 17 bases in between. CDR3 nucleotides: TGCAGCGTTCAGAAGGGCGACGTTGTTGAAGCTTTCTTT. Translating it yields CSVQKGDVVEAFF.

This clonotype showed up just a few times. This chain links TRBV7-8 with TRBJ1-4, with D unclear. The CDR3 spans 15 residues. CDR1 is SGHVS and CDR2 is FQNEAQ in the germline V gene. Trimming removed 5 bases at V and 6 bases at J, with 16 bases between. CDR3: CASSLLASGHEKLFF. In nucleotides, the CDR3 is TGTGCCAGCAGCCTGCTCGCGAGTGGACATGAAAAACTGTTTTTT.

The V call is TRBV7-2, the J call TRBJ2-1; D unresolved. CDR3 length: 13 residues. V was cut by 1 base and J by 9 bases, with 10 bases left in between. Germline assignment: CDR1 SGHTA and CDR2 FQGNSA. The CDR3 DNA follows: TGTGCCAGCAGCTTAGAGTTATCGGGTGAGCAGTTCTTC. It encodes CASSLELSGEQFF.

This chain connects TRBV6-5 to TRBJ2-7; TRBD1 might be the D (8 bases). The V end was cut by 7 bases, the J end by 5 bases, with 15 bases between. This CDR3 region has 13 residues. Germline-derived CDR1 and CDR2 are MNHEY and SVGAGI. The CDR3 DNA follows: TGTGCCAGCACGCGGGGGACAGGCCACGAGCAGTACTTC. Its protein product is CASTRGTGHEQYF.

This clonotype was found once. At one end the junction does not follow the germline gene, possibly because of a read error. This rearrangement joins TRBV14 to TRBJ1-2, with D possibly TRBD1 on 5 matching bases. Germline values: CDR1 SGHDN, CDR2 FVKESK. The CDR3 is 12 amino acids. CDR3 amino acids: CASSQDPQVRIF. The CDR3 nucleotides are TGTGCCAGCAGCCAAGATCCACAGGTTCGGATCTTC.

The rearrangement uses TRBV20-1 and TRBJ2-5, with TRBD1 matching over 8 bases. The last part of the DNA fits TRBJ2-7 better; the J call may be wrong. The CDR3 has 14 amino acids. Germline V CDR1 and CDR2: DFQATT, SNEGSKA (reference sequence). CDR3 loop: CSAWLPRQGFEQYF. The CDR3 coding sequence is TGCAGTGCCTGGCTCCCTCGACAGGGGTTCGAGCAGTACTTC.

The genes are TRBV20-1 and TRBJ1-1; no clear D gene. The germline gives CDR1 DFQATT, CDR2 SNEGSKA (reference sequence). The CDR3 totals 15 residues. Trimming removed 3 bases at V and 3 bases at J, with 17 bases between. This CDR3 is CSARPRLPQHTEAFF. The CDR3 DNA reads TGCAGTGCTAGGCCCCGGTTGCCGCAACACACTGAAGCTTTCTTT.

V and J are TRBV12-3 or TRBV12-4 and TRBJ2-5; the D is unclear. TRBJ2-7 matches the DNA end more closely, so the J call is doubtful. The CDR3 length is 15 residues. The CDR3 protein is CASTDTGLGWDEQYF. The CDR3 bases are TGTGCCAGCACCGATACGGGCCTGGGTTGGGACGAGCAGTACTTC.

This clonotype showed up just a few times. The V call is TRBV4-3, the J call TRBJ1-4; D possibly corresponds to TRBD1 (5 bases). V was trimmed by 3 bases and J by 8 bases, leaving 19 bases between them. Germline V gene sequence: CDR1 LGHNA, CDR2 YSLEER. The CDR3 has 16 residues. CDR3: CASSQQGSGSYEKLFF. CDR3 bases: TGCGCCAGCAGCCAGCAGGGTTCGGGTTCTTACGAAAAACTGTTTTTT.

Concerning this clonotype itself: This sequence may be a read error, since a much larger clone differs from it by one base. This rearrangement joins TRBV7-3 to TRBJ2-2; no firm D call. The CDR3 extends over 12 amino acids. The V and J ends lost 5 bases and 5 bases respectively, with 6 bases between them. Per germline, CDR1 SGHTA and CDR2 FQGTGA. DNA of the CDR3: TGTGCCAGCAGCATTGGGACCGGGGAGCTGTTTTTT. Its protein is CASSIGTGELFF. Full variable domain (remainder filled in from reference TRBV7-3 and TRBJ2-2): GAGVSQTPSNKVTEKGKYVELRCDPISGHTALYWYRQSLGQGPEFLIYFQGTGAADDSGLPNDRFFAVRPEGSVSTLKIQRTERGDSAVYLCASSIGTGELFFGEGSRLTVL.

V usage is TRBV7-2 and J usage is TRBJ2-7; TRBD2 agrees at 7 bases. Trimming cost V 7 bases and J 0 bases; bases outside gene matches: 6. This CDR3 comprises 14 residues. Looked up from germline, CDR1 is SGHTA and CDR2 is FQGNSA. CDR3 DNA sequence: TGTGCCAGCAACACGGGAGGAAACTCCTACGAGCAGTACTTC. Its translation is CASNTGGNSYEQYF. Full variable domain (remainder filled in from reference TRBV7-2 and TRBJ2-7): GAGVSQSPSNKVTEKGKDVELRCDPISGHTALYWYRQSLGQGLEFLIYFQGNSAPDKSGLPSDRFSAERTGGSVSTLTIQRTQQEDSAVYLCASNTGGNSYEQYFGPGTRLTVT.

The CDR3 DNA reads TGTGCCAGCAGCTTCAAAGATTTTAATGAAAAACTGTTTTTT. Translating gives CASSFKDFNEKLFF. V usage is TRBV7-2 and J usage is TRBJ1-4, with unresolved D. V was shortened by 3 bases and J by 4 bases, with 9 bases between the two germline ends. The CDR3 contains 14 residues. Looked up from germline, CDR1 is SGHTA and CDR2 is FQGNSA.

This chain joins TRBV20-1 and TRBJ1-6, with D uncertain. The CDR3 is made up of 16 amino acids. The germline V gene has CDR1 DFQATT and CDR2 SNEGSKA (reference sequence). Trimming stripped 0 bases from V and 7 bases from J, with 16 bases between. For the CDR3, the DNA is TGCAGTGCTAGAGATTATCGGAAGGCGGACAATTCACCCCTCCACTTT. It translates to CSARDYRKADNSPLHF.

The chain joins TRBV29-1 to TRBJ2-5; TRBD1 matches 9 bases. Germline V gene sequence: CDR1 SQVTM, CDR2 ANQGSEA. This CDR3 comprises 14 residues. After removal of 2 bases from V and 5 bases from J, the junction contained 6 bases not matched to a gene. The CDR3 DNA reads TGCAGCGTTGAAAACAGGGGGCGCGGGGAGACCCAGTACTTC. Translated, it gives CSVENRGRGETQYF.

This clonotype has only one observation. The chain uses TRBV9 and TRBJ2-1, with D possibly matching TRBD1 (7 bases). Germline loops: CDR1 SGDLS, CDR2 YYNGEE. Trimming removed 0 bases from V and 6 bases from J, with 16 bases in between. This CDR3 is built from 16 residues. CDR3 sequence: CASSVVGGGAGNEQFF. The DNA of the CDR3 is TGTGCCAGCAGCGTAGTCGGAGGGGGCGCAGGCAATGAGCAGTTCTTC.

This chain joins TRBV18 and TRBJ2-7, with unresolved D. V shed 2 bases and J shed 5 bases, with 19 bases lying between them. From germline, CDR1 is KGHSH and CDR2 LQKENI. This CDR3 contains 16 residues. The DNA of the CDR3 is TGTGCCAGCTCACCAAGACGGACCCCCCAACCTGACGAGCAGTACTTC. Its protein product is CASSPRRTPQPDEQYF.

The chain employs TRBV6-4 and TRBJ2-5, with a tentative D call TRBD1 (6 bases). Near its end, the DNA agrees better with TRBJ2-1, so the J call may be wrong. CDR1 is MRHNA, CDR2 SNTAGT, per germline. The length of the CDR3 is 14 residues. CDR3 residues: CASREGDPPNEQFF. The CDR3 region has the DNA TGTGCCAGCAGAGAGGGGGACCCACCGAATGAGCAGTTCTTC.

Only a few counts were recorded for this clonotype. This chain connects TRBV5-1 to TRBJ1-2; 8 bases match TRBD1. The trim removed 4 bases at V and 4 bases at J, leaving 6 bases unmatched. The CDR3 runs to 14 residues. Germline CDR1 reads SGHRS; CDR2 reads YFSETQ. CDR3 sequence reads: CASSTAGGSYGYTF. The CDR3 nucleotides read TGCGCCAGCAGCACCGCAGGGGGCTCCTATGGCTACACCTTC.

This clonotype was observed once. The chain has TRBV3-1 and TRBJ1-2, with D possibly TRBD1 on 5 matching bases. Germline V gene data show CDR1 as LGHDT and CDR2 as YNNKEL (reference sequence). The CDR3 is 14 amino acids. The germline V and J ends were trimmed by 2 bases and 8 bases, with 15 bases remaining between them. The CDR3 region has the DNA TGTGCCAGCAGCCAAAATCAGGGATCGGGAGGCTACACCTTC. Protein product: CASSQNQGSGGYTF.

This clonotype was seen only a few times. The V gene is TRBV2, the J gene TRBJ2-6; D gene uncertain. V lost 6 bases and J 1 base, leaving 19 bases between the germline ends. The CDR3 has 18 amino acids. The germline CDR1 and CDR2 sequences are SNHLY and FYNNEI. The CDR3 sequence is CASRVVGRLMSGANVLTF. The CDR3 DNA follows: TGTGCCAGCAGGGTGGTAGGCAGACTTATGTCTGGGGCCAACGTCCTGACTTTC.

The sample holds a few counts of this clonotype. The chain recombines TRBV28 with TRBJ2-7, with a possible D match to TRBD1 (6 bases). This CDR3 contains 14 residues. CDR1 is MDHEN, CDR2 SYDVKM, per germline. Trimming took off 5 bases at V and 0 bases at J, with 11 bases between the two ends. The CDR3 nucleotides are TGTGCCAGCAGTCCGTACAGGGTCTCCTACGAGCAGTACTTC. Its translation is CASSPYRVSYEQYF.

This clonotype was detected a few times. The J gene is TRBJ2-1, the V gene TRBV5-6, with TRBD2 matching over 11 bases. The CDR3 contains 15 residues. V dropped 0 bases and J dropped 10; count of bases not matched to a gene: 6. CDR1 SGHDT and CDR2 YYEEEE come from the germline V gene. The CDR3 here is CASSLVAGGIREQFF. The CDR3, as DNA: TGTGCCAGCAGCTTGGTAGCGGGGGGGATCCGGGAGCAGTTCTTC.